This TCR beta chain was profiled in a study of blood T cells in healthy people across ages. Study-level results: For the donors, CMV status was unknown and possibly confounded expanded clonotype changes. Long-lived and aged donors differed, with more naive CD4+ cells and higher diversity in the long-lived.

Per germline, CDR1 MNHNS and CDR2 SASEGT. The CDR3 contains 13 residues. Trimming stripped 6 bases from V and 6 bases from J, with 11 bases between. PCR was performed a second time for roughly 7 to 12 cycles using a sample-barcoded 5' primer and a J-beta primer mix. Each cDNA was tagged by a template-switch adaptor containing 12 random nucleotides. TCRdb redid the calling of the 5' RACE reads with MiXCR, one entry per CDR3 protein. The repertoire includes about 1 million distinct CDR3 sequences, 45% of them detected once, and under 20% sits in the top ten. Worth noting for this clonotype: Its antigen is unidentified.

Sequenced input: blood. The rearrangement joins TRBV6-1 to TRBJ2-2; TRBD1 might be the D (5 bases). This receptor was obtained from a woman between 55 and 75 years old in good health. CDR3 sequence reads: CASSLREPGELFF. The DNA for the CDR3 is TGTGCCAGCAGCCTCAGGGAACCCGGGGAGCTGTTTTTT.